The 10 T cell receptor beta chains below come from one sample, sequenced in a study of T cell responses to AZD1222 COVID-19 vaccine. The method was immunoSEQ multiplex PCR; TCRdb's version includes in-frame clones alone and lacks a portion of them. Of roughly 120,000 clones detected, 80% to 90% appear once; the ten largest clones hold 6% to 8%. Sequences were derived from peripheral blood, sampled on day 0 of AZD1222 vaccination. These receptor sequences come from an adult in good health.

V is TRBV7-2 and J is TRBJ2-7; 8 positions agree with TRBD2. The CDR3 consists of 15 residues. Germline values: CDR1 SGHTA, CDR2 FQGNSA. V lost 0 bases, J lost 2 bases, and 3 bases stayed unmatched. In DNA form, the CDR3 reads TGTGCCAGCAGCTTAGCCCCGGGACTAGCCTACGAGCAGTACTTC. Protein: CASSLAPGLAYEQYF.

This chain connects TRBV6-1 to TRBJ1-5; TRBD1 is a possible D gene (5 bases). Germline V CDR1 and CDR2: MNHNS, SASEGT. The CDR3 is 16 residues long. V was pared by 2 bases and J by 5 bases, with 16 bases between. CDR3 coding DNA: TGTGCCAGCAGTGAAAGTTGGGGGGGATCCTATCAGCCCCAGCATTTT. Its translation: CASSESWGGSYQPQHF.

This chain links TRBV18 with TRBJ2-4; D remains ambiguous. The germline gives CDR1 KGHSH, CDR2 LQKENI. V was pared by 4 bases and J by 7 bases, with 17 bases between. This CDR3 contains 15 residues. CDR3 residues: CASSQPTQVRNIQYF. CDR3 sequence (DNA): TGTGCCAGCTCACAGCCCACTCAAGTTCGGAACATTCAGTACTTC.

The gene calls are TRBV19 and TRBJ2-6; unclear D gene. V was pared by 5 bases and J by 4 bases, with 12 bases between. Germline CDR1 is LNHDA and CDR2 is SQIVND (reference sequence). The CDR3 runs to 15 residues. This CDR3 is CASSPTPPGANVLTF. The DNA of the CDR3 is TGTGCCAGTAGTCCGACTCCACCGGGGGCCAACGTCCTGACTTTC.

The V gene is TRBV10-3, the J gene TRBJ1-1, with 7 bases identical to TRBD1. Germline V gene data show CDR1 as ENHRY and CDR2 as SYGVKD. The CDR3 sequence is 17 residues long. V dropped 2 bases and J dropped 6; count of bases not matched to a gene: 15. CDR3 sequence: CAISEKGVGGLRAEAFF. For the CDR3, the DNA is TGTGCCATCAGTGAGAAGGGTGTAGGGGGCTTACGGGCTGAAGCTTTCTTT.

The V call is TRBV7-6, the J call TRBJ1-3; 7 nucleotides agree with TRBD1. The V segment lost 1 base and the J segment 0 bases; nucleotides outside the gene matches: 6. In germline, CDR1 is SGHVS, CDR2 FNYEAQ. The CDR3 length is 17 residues. The CDR3 DNA sequence: TGTGCCAGCAGCTTAGAACCAGGGGGAGGCTCTGGAAACACCATATATTTT. Translation: CASSLEPGGGSGNTIYF. Using reference TRBV7-6 and TRBJ1-3 for the parts outside the CDR3, the full variable domain is GAGVSQSPRYKVTKRGQDVALRCDPISGHVSLYWYRQALGQGPEFLTYFNYEAQQDKSGLPNDRFSAERPEGSISTLTIQRTEQRDSAMYRCASSLEPGGGSGNTIYFGEGSWLTVV.

The chain combines TRBV2 with TRBJ2-5; D tentatively fits TRBD1 or TRBD2 (5 bases each). Germline V gene sequence: CDR1 SNHLY, CDR2 FYNNEI. V gave up 6 bases and J gave up 2 bases, with 16 bases separating them. This CDR3 comprises 15 residues. The CDR3 protein is CASSPPGRKQETQYF. In nucleotides, the CDR3 is TGTGCCAGCAGCCCACCGGGACGCAAACAAGAGACCCAGTACTTC. The full variable domain, with the rest looked up from reference TRBV2 and TRBJ2-5, is EPEVTQTPSHQVTQMGQEVILRCVPISNHLYFYWYRQILGQKVEFLVSFYNNEISEKSEIFDDQFSVERPDGSNFTLKIRSTKLEDSAMYFCASSPPGRKQETQYFGPGTRLLVL.

This clone was counted once. The V and J genes are TRBV7-2 and TRBJ2-6; no clear D. V shed 3 bases and J shed 0 bases, with 9 bases lying between them. In germline, CDR1 is SGHTA, CDR2 FQGNSA. This CDR3 has 16 residues. The CDR3 nucleotides read TGTGCCAGCAGCTTGGCCCCTTCCTCTGGGGCCAACGTCCTGACTTTC. Amino acid sequence: CASSLAPSSGANVLTF.

The chain uses TRBV3-1 (or the pseudogene TRBV3-2) and TRBJ1-2; 7 bases align to TRBD1. The germline CDR1 and CDR2 sequences are LGHDT and YNNKEL (reference sequence). CDR3 size: 17 residues. The V gene end was trimmed by 4 bases and the J gene end by 4 bases; junction bases not matched to a gene: 15. The CDR3 DNA is TGTGCCAGCAGCCCCCTTCTGAGGACAGGTCCCTTCTATGGCTACACCTTC. As protein: CASSPLLRTGPFYGYTF.

The chain has TRBV6-6 and TRBJ2-1, with no clear D. The CDR3 contains 14 residues. Germline V gene lookup returns CDR1 MNHNY and CDR2 SVGAGI (reference sequence). V shed 7 bases and J shed 0 bases, with 10 bases lying between them. The CDR3, as DNA: TGTGCCAGCAACGAGGCCTCCTCCTACAATGAGCAGTTCTTC. Encoded protein: CASNEASSYNEQFF.